The next 13 T cell receptor beta chains were all read from a single sample in a study of T cell changes during pregnancy in multiple sclerosis. The method was immunoSEQ multiplex PCR; TCRdb's version includes in-frame clones alone and lacks a portion of them. The profile shows roughly 93,000 clones, 75% to 95% of them singletons. The sample here was peripheral blood, taken before pregnancy. The origin of the receptors is a female donor with multiple sclerosis, enrolled in a pregnancy study.

The chain couples TRBV6-6 to TRBJ2-7; 12 bases are a match to TRBD1. Germline assignment: CDR1 MNHNY and CDR2 SVGAGI (reference sequence). The CDR3 has 14 amino acids. The V segment lost 7 bases and the J segment 5 bases; nucleotides outside the gene matches: 6. CDR3 bases: TGTGCCAGCAAGGGGGGACAGGGGGCCCACGAGCAGTACTTC. Protein sequence: CASKGGQGAHEQYF.

The V and J genes are TRBV11-2 and TRBJ1-2; TRBD1 is a possible D gene (6 bases). This CDR3 is 12 amino acids long. Trimming removed 2 bases at V and 5 bases at J, with 6 bases between. The germline gives CDR1 SGHAT, CDR2 FQNNGV. The CDR3: CASSLTGYGYTF. The CDR3 nucleotides are TGTGCCAGCAGCTTAACAGGGTATGGCTACACCTTC.

V usage is TRBV4-1 and J usage is TRBJ2-7; TRBD2 might be the D (5 bases). The V gene lost 0 bases and the J gene lost 7 bases, with 22 bases spanning the gap. CDR1 and CDR2 (germline): MGHRA, YSYEKL. The CDR3 has 17 residues. CDR3 coding DNA: TGCGCCAGCAGCCAAGAGCGTCGTCTCAAGTCCCCGGGGGAGCAGTACTTC. This encodes CASSQERRLKSPGEQYF.

The chain uses TRBV2 and TRBJ2-7; 10 bases line up with TRBD2. J was trimmed by 5 bases and V by 6 bases; bases with no gene match: 13. The CDR3 spans 16 residues. Germline V gene data show CDR1 as SNHLY and CDR2 as FYNNEI. The CDR3 spells CASSKYFSGLANEQYF. The DNA of the CDR3 is TGTGCCAGCAGCAAGTACTTTTCGGGACTAGCGAACGAGCAGTACTTC.

CDR3 loop: CASSPLVGENIQYF. As DNA, the CDR3 is TGTGCCAGCAGCCCCCTCGTAGGGGAAAACATTCAGTACTTC. This chain joins TRBV7-3 and TRBJ2-4; D might be TRBD1 (5 bases). CDR3 length: 14 amino acids. The germline V and J ends were trimmed by 5 bases and 5 bases, with 13 bases remaining between them. The V gene's germline CDR1 is SGHTA and CDR2 FQGTGA.

The chain is built from TRBV5-6 and TRBJ1-1; maybe TRBD1 (6 bases). CDR3 length: 17 amino acids. CDR1 and CDR2 (germline): SGHDT, YYEEEE. Trimming stripped 4 bases from V and 8 bases from J, with 27 bases between. The CDR3 sequence: CASSLTGGRVEKSEAFF. The DNA for the CDR3 is TGTGCCAGCAGCCTGACGGGGGGCCGAGTGGAAAAGTCGGAAGCTTTCTTT.

The chain links TRBV27 to TRBJ1-1, with a weak D call TRBD1 (6 bases). Germline V gene sequence: CDR1 MNHEY, CDR2 SMNVEV (reference sequence). This CDR3 is 15 amino acids long. V lost 5 bases and J lost 4, with 17 bases in between. The CDR3 here is CASSVDRLIFTEAFF. As DNA, the CDR3 is TGTGCCAGCAGTGTTGACAGGTTGATCTTCACTGAAGCTTTCTTT.

V is TRBV2 and J is TRBJ1-2, with 9 positions matching TRBD1. The CDR3 is 17 residues long. With V trimmed by 6 bases and J by 2 bases, 13 bases remained unmatched. The germline CDR1 and CDR2 sequences are SNHLY and FYNNEI. CDR3 coding DNA: TGTGCCAGCAGACTCGCCATACAGGGGGCATCGAACTATGGCTACACCTTC. As protein: CASRLAIQGASNYGYTF.

The rearrangement joins TRBV27 to TRBJ1-1; 9 nucleotides agree with TRBD1. Germline values: CDR1 MNHEY, CDR2 SMNVEV (reference sequence). The CDR3 totals 17 residues. Losses at the gene ends were 7 bases for V and 0 bases for J; bases not matched to a gene: 12. DNA for the CDR3: TGTGCCAGCACCGACCGGACAGGGGACCCTATGAACACTGAAGCTTTCTTT. Amino acid sequence: CASTDRTGDPMNTEAFF.

The chain carries TRBV5-1 and TRBJ2-1, with D possibly being TRBD2 (5 bases). Germline CDR1 SGHRS, CDR2 YFSETQ. The CDR3 runs to 12 residues. V lost 3 bases, J lost 9 bases, and 10 bases lay in between. CDR3 sequence: CASSSGLAEQFF. The CDR3 bases are TGCGCCAGCAGCTCCGGACTGGCTGAGCAGTTCTTC.

The V gene is TRBV5-4, the J gene TRBJ1-6; no clear D gene. V was cut by 1 base and J by 3 bases, with 8 bases left in between. The CDR3 has 15 amino acids. Looked up from germline, CDR1 is SGHNT and CDR2 is YYREEE (reference sequence). CDR3 nucleotide sequence: TGTGCCAGCAGCTTGTCAGGCCTCTATAATTCACCCCTCCACTTT. It is translated as CASSLSGLYNSPLHF.

V gene TRBV6-6 combines with J gene TRBJ1-1; the D gene is possibly TRBD1 (5 bases). The CDR3 is made up of 14 amino acids. CDR1 and CDR2 from the germline V gene are MNHNY and SVGAGI (reference sequence). The ends were cut back, 4 bases at V and 5 bases at J, with 14 bases in the middle. In nucleotides, the CDR3 is TGTGCCAGCAGTTGGGCGGGGCTGAGGACTGAAGCTTTCTTT. Translation gives CASSWAGLRTEAFF.

The chain links TRBV27 to TRBJ2-1; D perhaps matches TRBD1 (5 bases). Germline values: CDR1 MNHEY, CDR2 SMNVEV (reference sequence). Deletions cut 8 bases from V and 0 bases from J, with 14 bases between. CDR3 length: 15 amino acids. The CDR3 sequence is CASGAGSSSYNEQFF. Written as DNA, the CDR3 is TGTGCCAGCGGGGCTGGCTCGAGCTCCTACAATGAGCAGTTCTTC.